Sequencing of this T cell receptor beta chain was carried out in a study of T cell responses to AZD1222 COVID-19 vaccine. The study's findings and limits: No day 14 peak samples; only post-peak repertoires were characterized. Only 5 or 6 AZD1222 recipients tested seropositive at baseline. Clonal diversity was possibly underestimated, and white British individuals and females predominated among donors.

Clones were read by immunoSEQ multiplex PCR, and TCRdb kept only the in-frame ones, dropping some. The table records around 80,000 clones, over 75% of them present only once. Trimming stripped 3 bases from V and 2 bases from J, with 10 bases between. This CDR3 region has 14 residues. CDR1 and CDR2 (germline): LNHDA, SQIVND (reference sequence). About this clone: Its antigen is undetermined.

This sequence originates from an adult who received the AZD1222 COVID-19 vaccine. This chain links TRBV19 with TRBJ2-5; D possibly corresponds to TRBD2 (6 bases). Sequencing used peripheral blood, obtained 28 days after the second AZD1222 dose. CDR3 bases: TGTGCCAGTAGTATGGGAGGTCGGCAAGAGACCCAGTACTTC. It codes for CASSMGGRQETQYF. Filled out from reference TRBV19 and TRBJ2-5, the complete variable domain reads DGGITQSPKYLFRKEGQNVTLSCEQNLNHDAMYWYRQDPGQGLRLIYYSQIVNDFQKGDIAEGYSVSREKKESFPLTVTSAQKNPTAFYLCASSMGGRQETQYFGPGTRLLVL.